These 12 T cell receptor beta chains came from one sample sequenced in a study of T-cell reconstitution after alpha-beta-depleted transplantation in children. The TCRbeta library incorporated unique molecular identifiers. TCRdb ran MiXCR on the PCR reads and lists one entry per CDR3 protein. The sample has 200,000 to 250,000 distinct CDR3 sequences, roughly 10% seen once. The material sequenced was PBMCs from the stem cell graft donor, taken from the stem cell graft. Every receptor here comes from a human donor who donated a stem cell graft to a child with acute lymphoblastic leukemia.

This clonotype appeared a few times. CDR3 sequence (DNA): TGTGCCACCAGCAGAGTAGCGGGAACTGAAGCTTTCTTT. Translation gives CATSRVAGTEAFF. This rearrangement joins TRBV15 to TRBJ1-1; unclear D gene. Germline CDR1 is LNHNV and CDR2 is YYDKDF (reference sequence). Trimming cost V 1 base and J 5 bases, with 8 bases left between them. There are 13 residues in the CDR3.

This clonotype was recorded once. The rearrangement uses TRBV18 and TRBJ1-1; possible D gene TRBD1, 5 bases. Trimming removed 1 base at V and 6 bases at J, with 9 bases between. This CDR3 is 13 amino acids long. Germline V CDR1 and CDR2: KGHSH, LQKENI. The CDR3: CASSPLAGSEAFF. In DNA, the CDR3 is TGTGCCAGCTCACCACTGGCAGGGTCTGAAGCTTTCTTT.

The rearrangement uses TRBV12-3 or TRBV12-4 and TRBJ2-3, with 7 nucleotides matching TRBD2. Germline trimming cut 4 bases from V and 3 bases from J; bases unmatched to any gene: 7. There are 15 residues in the CDR3. The CDR3 DNA reads as TGTGCCAGCAGTTCTGGCGGGGGAGCGACAGATACGCAGTATTTT. It yields the protein CASSSGGGATDTQYF.

This clonotype was seen a few times. A much bigger clone sits one base away, suggesting this may be a read error. The genes are TRBV27 and TRBJ1-3, with a tentative D call TRBD1 (6 bases). Germline-derived CDR1 and CDR2 are MNHEY and SMNVEV (reference sequence). The CDR3 sequence is 13 residues long. V was cut by 8 bases and J by 0 bases, with 8 bases left in between. The DNA for the CDR3 is TGTGCCAGCCGGGACACCTCTGGAAACACCATATATTTT. It is translated as CASRDTSGNTIYF.

This clonotype has at least ten counts. The chain couples TRBV13 to TRBJ2-5; D may be TRBD1 (5 bases). Trimming removed 5 bases from V and 7 bases from J, with 17 bases in between. The CDR3 contains 14 residues. Germline CDR1 PRHDT, CDR2 FYEKMQ (reference sequence). The CDR3 region is CASSRGRPQGTQYF. Written as DNA, the CDR3 is TGTGCCAGCAGCCGCGGACGTCCCCAGGGGACCCAGTACTTC.

V gene TRBV5-1 combines with J gene TRBJ2-2; 8 nucleotides align to TRBD2. The CDR3 runs to 14 residues. After removal of 6 bases from V and 4 bases from J, the junction contained 5 bases not matched to a gene. CDR1 and CDR2 (germline): SGHRS, YFSETQ. CDR3 region: CASTPGGGTGELFF. In DNA form, the CDR3 reads TGCGCCAGCACCCCGGGAGGGGGCACCGGGGAGCTGTTTTTT.

This chain connects TRBV29-1 to TRBJ2-7, with TRBD1 matching over 9 bases. J gave up 3 bases and V 6 bases, and 12 bases lay outside the gene matches. Germline assignment: CDR1 SQVTM and CDR2 ANQGSEA. This CDR3 has 15 residues. This CDR3 reads CSVLKLRDRVYEQYF. The CDR3, as DNA: TGCAGCGTCCTCAAACTTCGGGACAGGGTCTACGAGCAGTACTTC.

This clonotype appeared many times. The chain links TRBV10-1 to TRBJ1-2; tentative D call: TRBD1 (6 bases). V was clipped by 2 bases and J by 4 bases, with 11 bases between them. CDR3 length: 14 residues. CDR1 is WNHNN and CDR2 is SYGVQD in the germline V gene (reference sequence). The CDR3 reads CASSEDRLAYGYTF. Here the CDR3 DNA reads TGCGCCAGCAGTGAGGACAGGCTGGCCTATGGCTACACCTTC.

V and J are TRBV7-8 and TRBJ1-5; 10 nucleotides line up with TRBD1. CDR3 length: 17 amino acids. Trimming cost V 5 bases and J 4 bases; bases outside gene matches: 11. Germline-derived CDR1 and CDR2 are SGHVS and FQNEAQ. CDR3 region: CASSTWTGGPVNQPQHF. CDR3 DNA: TGTGCCAGCAGCACTTGGACAGGGGGACCTGTAAATCAGCCCCAGCATTTT.

This clonotype has more than one count but fewer than ten. J is TRBJ1-1 and V is TRBV4-3; no clear D gene. Germline loops: CDR1 LGHNA, CDR2 YSLEER. This CDR3 has 13 amino acids. Trimming pared 0 bases from V and 3 bases from J, leaving 5 bases between. CDR3 residues: CASSQDTDTEAFF. The CDR3 DNA sequence: TGCGCCAGCAGCCAAGATACCGACACTGAAGCTTTCTTT.

This clonotype occurred a few times. V and J are TRBV4-1 and TRBJ1-2, with 8 bases identical to TRBD1. CDR1 is MGHRA, CDR2 YSYEKL, per germline. This CDR3 region has 18 residues. V lost 0 bases and J lost 4; bases outside the gene matches: 13. The DNA for the CDR3 is TGCGCCAGCAGCCAAGAACCGGGACAGGTCTTTTCACTCTATGGCTACACCTTC. Translation gives CASSQEPGQVFSLYGYTF.

The table lists this clonotype with many counts. This sequence joins TRBV27 and TRBJ1-3; 8 nucleotides match TRBD1. Germline values: CDR1 MNHEY, CDR2 SMNVEV (reference sequence). Trimming cost V 3 bases and J 4 bases; bases outside gene matches: 2. The CDR3 has 14 amino acids. DNA for the CDR3: TGTGCCAGCAGTTTCAGGGGGCGAGGAAACACCATATATTTT. Translating it yields CASSFRGRGNTIYF.